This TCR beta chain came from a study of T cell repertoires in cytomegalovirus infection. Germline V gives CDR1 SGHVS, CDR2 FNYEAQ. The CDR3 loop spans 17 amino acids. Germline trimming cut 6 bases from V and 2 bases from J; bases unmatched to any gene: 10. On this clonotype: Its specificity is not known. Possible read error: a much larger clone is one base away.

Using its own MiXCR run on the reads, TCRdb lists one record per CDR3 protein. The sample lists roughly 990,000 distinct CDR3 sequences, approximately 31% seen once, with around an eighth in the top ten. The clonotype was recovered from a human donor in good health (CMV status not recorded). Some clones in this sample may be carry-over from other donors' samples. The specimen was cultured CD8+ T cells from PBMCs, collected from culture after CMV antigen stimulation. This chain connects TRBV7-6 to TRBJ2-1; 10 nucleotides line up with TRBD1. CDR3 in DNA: TGTGCCAGCAGGTCTACCGGGACAGGGGTGCCCTACAATGAGCAGTTCTTC. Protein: CASRSTGTGVPYNEQFF.